This passage covers 20 T cell receptor beta chains from one sample sequenced in a study of blood T cell repertoires in COVID-19. TCRdb's copy holds only in-frame clones and misses some; the assay was immunoSEQ multiplex PCR. The data hold 150,000 or so clones, with around 72% observed a single time. The specimen was peripheral blood. The receptors were sampled from an elderly woman with acute or convalescent COVID-19.

The chain joins TRBV28 to TRBJ1-3; TRBD1 aligns across 7 bases. Germline V gene lookup returns CDR1 MDHEN and CDR2 SYDVKM. V shed 3 bases and J 3 bases; nucleotides not matched to a gene: 14. This CDR3 comprises 18 residues. CDR3 in amino acids: CASSLLGFATGSGNTIYF. The CDR3 bases are TGTGCCAGCAGTTTGCTCGGCTTCGCGACAGGGAGTGGAAACACCATATATTTT.

This clone was observed a handful of times. The V call is TRBV5-1, the J call TRBJ1-4, with 8 bases matching TRBD1. CDR1 is SGHRS, CDR2 YFSETQ, per germline. CDR3 length: 14 amino acids. Unmatched junction bases numbered 2, after V lost 2 bases and J lost 5 bases. CDR3 DNA: TGCGCCAGCAGCTTACAGGGGGAGAATGAAAAACTGTTTTTT. Translation: CASSLQGENEKLFF.

The rearrangement joins TRBV30 to TRBJ1-6; no reliable D call. CDR3 size: 13 residues. The V end was cut by 3 bases, the J end by 6 bases, with 9 bases between. Germline assignment: CDR1 GTSNPN and CDR2 SVGIG (reference sequence). The CDR3 sequence is CAWRWGGNSPLHF. In DNA, the CDR3 is TGTGCCTGGAGATGGGGAGGTAATTCACCCCTCCACTTT. Complete variable domain (other parts from reference TRBV30 and TRBJ1-6): SQTIHQWPATLVQPVGSPLSLECTVEGTSNPNLYWYRQAAGRGLQLLFYSVGIGQISSEVPQNLSASRPQDRQFILSSKKLLLSDSGFYLCAWRWGGNSPLHFGNGTRLTVT.

This clone was seen a few times. The chain recombines TRBV10-3 with TRBJ2-2; TRBD2 matches 15 bases. The CDR3 is made up of 14 amino acids. The V gene's germline CDR1 is ENHRY and CDR2 SYGVKD. V lost 6 bases, J lost 14 bases, and 7 bases stayed unmatched. CDR3 DNA sequence: TGTGCCATCAGCCCGGGACTAGCGGGAGGCTTCCTGTTTTTT. Its protein product is CAISPGLAGGFLFF.

The chain carries TRBV6-5 and TRBJ2-7; maybe TRBD2 (5 bases). The CDR3 totals 12 residues. Germline loops: CDR1 MNHEY, CDR2 SVGAGI. The V gene lost 8 bases and the J gene lost 5 bases, with 13 bases spanning the gap. The CDR3 sequence: CASRGWADEQYF. DNA of the CDR3: TGTGCCAGCCGGGGTTGGGCGGACGAGCAGTACTTC.

This chain links TRBV2 with TRBJ1-6, with D possibly matching TRBD1 (5 bases). The V and J ends lost 8 bases and 1 base respectively, with 12 bases between them. The CDR3 is 15 amino acids. Per germline, CDR1 SNHLY and CDR2 FYNNEI. This CDR3 is CASAPSGSYNSPLHF. DNA for the CDR3: TGTGCCAGCGCCCCCTCAGGGTCCTATAATTCACCCCTCCACTTT.

In its sample, this clone was seen a few times. The V and J genes are TRBV3-1 (or the pseudogene TRBV3-2) and TRBJ2-2; the D gene is possibly TRBD1 (5 bases). V was pared by 4 bases and J by 6 bases, with 12 bases between. The CDR3 spans 14 residues. Germline V gene sequence: CDR1 LGHDT, CDR2 YNNKEL (reference sequence). CDR3: CASSPPQVPGELFF. CDR3 DNA sequence: TGTGCCAGCAGCCCACCACAGGTGCCCGGGGAGCTGTTTTTT.

The genes are TRBV2 and TRBJ1-4; TRBD1 aligns across 9 bases. The junction had 3 bases not matched to a gene; V was cut back by 3 bases and J by 7 bases. CDR1 is SNHLY and CDR2 is FYNNEI in the germline V gene. The CDR3 length is 14 residues. CDR3 loop: CASSDGTGIEKLFF. CDR3 DNA sequence: TGTGCCAGCAGTGACGGGACAGGGATTGAAAAACTGTTTTTT.

V is TRBV3-1 (or the pseudogene TRBV3-2) and J is TRBJ2-1; TRBD2 agrees at 9 bases. Germline CDR1 is LGHDT and CDR2 is YNNKEL (reference sequence). The J segment lost 6 bases and the V segment lost 4 bases, leaving 4 bases of the junction unmatched. The CDR3 covers 14 residues. In nucleotides, the CDR3 is TGTGCCAGCAGCCGAGAGGGACTAGCCAATGAGCAGTTCTTC. Protein sequence: CASSREGLANEQFF.

A remark on this clone: This specimen includes other DNA sequences encoding the same CDR3. The chain joins TRBV20-1 to TRBJ2-1, with TRBD2 identical over 11 bases. Trimming cost V 3 bases and J 4 bases; bases outside gene matches: 2. Looked up from germline, CDR1 is DFQATT and CDR2 is SNEGSKA (reference sequence). The CDR3 extends over 14 amino acids. The CDR3 loop reads CSASSGRDYNEQFF. As DNA, the CDR3 is TGCAGTGCTAGTAGCGGGAGGGATTACAATGAGCAGTTCTTC.

This chain joins TRBV28 and TRBJ2-1, with 9 bases fitting TRBD2. Germline loops: CDR1 MDHEN, CDR2 SYDVKM. This CDR3 is built from 17 residues. V dropped 4 bases and J dropped 8; count of bases not matched to a gene: 15. DNA of the CDR3: TGTGCCAGCAGTTCCCCCAGACTAGCGGCGTATGACCATGAGCAGTTCTTC. As protein: CASSSPRLAAYDHEQFF.

The CDR3, as DNA: TGTGCCGCCAAGTCGGGGACTGAAGCTTTCTTT. It encodes CAAKSGTEAFF. The rearrangement uses TRBV27 and TRBJ1-1; D remains ambiguous. V was trimmed by 11 bases and J by 5 bases, leaving 12 bases between them. The CDR3 covers 11 residues. Germline loops: CDR1 MNHEY, CDR2 SMNVEV (reference sequence).

This chain joins TRBV19 and TRBJ2-2, with D possibly being TRBD1 (5 bases). Germline V gene lookup returns CDR1 LNHDA and CDR2 SQIVND (reference sequence). Trimming pared 2 bases from V and 6 bases from J, leaving 10 bases between. The CDR3 totals 14 residues. CDR3 amino acids: CASSIKGESGELFF. The CDR3 bases are TGTGCCAGTAGTATAAAAGGGGAATCCGGGGAGCTGTTTTTT.

This sequence joins TRBV9 and TRBJ1-1; the match to TRBD1 covers 8 bases. The CDR3 length is 15 residues. The V gene end was trimmed by 0 bases and the J gene end by 4 bases; junction bases not matched to a gene: 5. From germline, CDR1 is SGDLS and CDR2 YYNGEE. CDR3: CASSVGTGLATEAFF. CDR3 nucleotides: TGTGCCAGCAGCGTAGGGACAGGGCTTGCCACTGAAGCTTTCTTT.

The chain couples TRBV28 to TRBJ1-2, with D perhaps matching TRBD1 (6 bases). Trimming stripped 2 bases from V and 4 bases from J, with 14 bases between. CDR3 length equals 15 residues. CDR1 is MDHEN and CDR2 is SYDVKM in the germline V gene. The CDR3 DNA sequence: TGTGCCAGCAGTTTAATGTCAGGGGTGGGCTATGGCTACACCTTC. It is translated as CASSLMSGVGYGYTF.

This sequence joins TRBV2 and TRBJ1-2; 8 nucleotides match TRBD1. This CDR3 region has 15 residues. CDR1 is SNHLY, CDR2 FYNNEI, per germline. V gave up 1 base and J gave up 6 bases; unmatched junction bases: 7. CDR3 loop: CASSEGSGGDDGYTF. CDR3 nucleotides: TGTGCCAGCAGTGAAGGATCAGGGGGCGATGATGGCTACACCTTC.

The table lists this clone with a count of one. The chain combines TRBV28 with TRBJ2-2; 9 bases line up with TRBD1. CDR3 size: 15 residues. Germline CDR1 reads MDHEN; CDR2 reads SYDVKM. J lost 5 bases, V lost 5 bases, and 6 bases had no gene match. CDR3 in amino acids: CASSLLGQGTGELFF. The CDR3 DNA reads TGTGCCAGCAGTCTACTAGGACAGGGGACCGGGGAGCTGTTTTTT.

The chain has TRBV4-2 and TRBJ2-1; 10 bases line up with TRBD2. This CDR3 region has 18 residues. The junction had 10 bases not matched to a gene; V was cut back by 0 bases and J by 5 bases. Per the germline V gene, CDR1 is LGHNA and CDR2 is YNFKEQ. The CDR3 nucleotides are TGTGCCAGCAGCCAAGAGGATAGCGGGAGGAGTGGACACAATGAGCAGTTCTTC. Translated, it gives CASSQEDSGRSGHNEQFF.

Written as DNA, the CDR3 is TGTGCCTGGAGTCCGCTAGGCGGGATAGAGTTCTTC. This translates into CAWSPLGGIEFF. V and J are TRBV30 and TRBJ2-1; weak D call: TRBD2 (6 bases). V was trimmed by 2 bases and J by 14 bases, leaving 16 bases between them. CDR1 is GTSNPN, CDR2 SVGIG, per germline (reference sequence). This CDR3 is built from 12 residues.

This chain uses TRBV9 with TRBJ1-4; the D is unclear. Between the trimmed V and J ends, which lost 4 bases and 5 bases, there was a span of 12 bases. The CDR3 has 14 amino acids. CDR1 and CDR2 (germline): SGDLS, YYNGEE. CDR3 coding DNA: TGTGCCAGCAGCCCCAATGGAGGAAATGAAAAACTGTTTTTT. It yields the protein CASSPNGGNEKLFF.